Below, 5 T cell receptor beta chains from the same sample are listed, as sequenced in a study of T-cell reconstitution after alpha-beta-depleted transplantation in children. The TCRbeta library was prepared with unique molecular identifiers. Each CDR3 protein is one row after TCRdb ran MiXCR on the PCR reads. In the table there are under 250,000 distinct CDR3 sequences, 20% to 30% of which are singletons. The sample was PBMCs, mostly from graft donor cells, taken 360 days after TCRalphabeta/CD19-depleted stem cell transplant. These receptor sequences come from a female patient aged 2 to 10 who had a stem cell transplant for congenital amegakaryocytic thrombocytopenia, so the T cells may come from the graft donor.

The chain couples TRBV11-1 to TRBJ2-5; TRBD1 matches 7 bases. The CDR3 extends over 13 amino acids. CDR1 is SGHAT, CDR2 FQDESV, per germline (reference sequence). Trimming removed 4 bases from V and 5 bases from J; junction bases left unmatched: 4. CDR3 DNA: TGTGCCAGCAGCTACGACAGGGATGAGACCCAGTACTTC. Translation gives CASSYDRDETQYF.

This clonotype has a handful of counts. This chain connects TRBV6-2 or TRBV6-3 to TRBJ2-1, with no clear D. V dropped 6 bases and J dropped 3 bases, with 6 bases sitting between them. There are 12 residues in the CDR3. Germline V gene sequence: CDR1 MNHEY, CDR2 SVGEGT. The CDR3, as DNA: TGTGCCAGCAGGGCGGACTACAATGAGCAGTTCTTC. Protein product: CASRADYNEQFF.

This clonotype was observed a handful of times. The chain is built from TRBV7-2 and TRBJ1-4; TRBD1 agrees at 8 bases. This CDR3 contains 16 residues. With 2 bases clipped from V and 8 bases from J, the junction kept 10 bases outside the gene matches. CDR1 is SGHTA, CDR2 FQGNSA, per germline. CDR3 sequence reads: CASSLLPRTGREKLFF. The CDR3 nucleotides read TGTGCCAGCAGCTTACTACCTCGGACAGGGCGCGAAAAACTGTTTTTT. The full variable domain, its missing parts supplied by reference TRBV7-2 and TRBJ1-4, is GAGVSQSPSNKVTEKGKDVELRCDPISGHTALYWYRQSLGQGLEFLIYFQGNSAPDKSGLPSDRFSAERTGGSVSTLTIQRTQQEDSAVYLCASSLLPRTGREKLFFGSGTQLSVL.

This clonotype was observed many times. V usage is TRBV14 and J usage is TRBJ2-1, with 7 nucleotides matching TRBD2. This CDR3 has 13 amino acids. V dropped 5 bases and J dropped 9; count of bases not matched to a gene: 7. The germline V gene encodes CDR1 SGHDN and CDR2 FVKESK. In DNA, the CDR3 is TGTGCCAGCAGCAAGACTAGCTCCACTGAGCAGTTCTTC. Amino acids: CASSKTSSTEQFF.

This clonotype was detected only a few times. CDR3 coding DNA: TGCAGTGCTAGCCGCCGGGACAGGGGCTACGAGCAGTACTTC. Translated: CSASRRDRGYEQYF. The chain carries TRBV20-1 and TRBJ2-7; 10 bases are a match to TRBD1. V lost 3 bases, J lost 3 bases, and 5 bases stayed unmatched. In germline, CDR1 is DFQATT, CDR2 SNEGSKA (reference sequence). This CDR3 spans 14 amino acids.